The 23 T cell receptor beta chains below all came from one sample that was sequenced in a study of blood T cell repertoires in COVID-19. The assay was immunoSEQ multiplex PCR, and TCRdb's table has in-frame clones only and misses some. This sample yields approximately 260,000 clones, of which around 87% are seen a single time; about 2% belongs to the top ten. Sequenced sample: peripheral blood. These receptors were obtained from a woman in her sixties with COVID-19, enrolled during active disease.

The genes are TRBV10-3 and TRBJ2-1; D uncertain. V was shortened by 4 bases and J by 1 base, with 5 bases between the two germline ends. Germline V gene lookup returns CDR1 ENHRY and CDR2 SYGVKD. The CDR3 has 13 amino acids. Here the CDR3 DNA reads TGTGCCATCAGTGCTCTTTCCTACAATGAGCAGTTCTTC. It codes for CAISALSYNEQFF.

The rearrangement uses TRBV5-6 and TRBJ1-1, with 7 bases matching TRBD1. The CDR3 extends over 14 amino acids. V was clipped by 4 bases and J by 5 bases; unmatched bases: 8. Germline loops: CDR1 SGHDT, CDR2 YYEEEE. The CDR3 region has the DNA TGTGCCAGCAGCACCGGACAGGTGGGGACTGAAGCTTTCTTT. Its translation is CASSTGQVGTEAFF.

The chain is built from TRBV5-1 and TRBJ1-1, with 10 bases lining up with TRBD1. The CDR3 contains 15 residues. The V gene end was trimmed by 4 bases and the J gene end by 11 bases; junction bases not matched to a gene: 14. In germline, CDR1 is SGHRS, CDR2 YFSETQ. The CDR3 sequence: CASSELPGQGSMAFF. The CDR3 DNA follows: TGCGCCAGCAGCGAACTTCCGGGACAGGGGTCGATGGCTTTCTTT.

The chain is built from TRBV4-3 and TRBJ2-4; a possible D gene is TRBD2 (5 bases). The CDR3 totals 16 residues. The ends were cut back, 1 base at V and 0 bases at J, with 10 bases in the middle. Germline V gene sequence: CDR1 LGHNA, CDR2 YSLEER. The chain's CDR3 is CASSQGLRGAKNIQYF. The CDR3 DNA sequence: TGCGCCAGCAGCCAAGGGCTTCGGGGAGCCAAAAACATTCAGTACTTC.

This CDR3 reads CSASVDSLNYGYTF. The DNA of the CDR3 is TGCAGTGCTAGTGTTGACAGCTTAAACTATGGCTACACCTTC. This sequence joins TRBV20-1 and TRBJ1-2; D possibly corresponds to TRBD1 (5 bases). The ends were cut back, 3 bases at V and 2 bases at J, with 13 bases in the middle. Germline values: CDR1 DFQATT, CDR2 SNEGSKA (reference sequence). The CDR3 covers 14 residues.

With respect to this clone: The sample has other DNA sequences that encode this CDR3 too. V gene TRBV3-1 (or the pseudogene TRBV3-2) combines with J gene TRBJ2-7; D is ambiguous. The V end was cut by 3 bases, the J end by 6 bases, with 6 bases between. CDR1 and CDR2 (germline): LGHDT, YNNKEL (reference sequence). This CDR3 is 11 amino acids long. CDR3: CASSQAGEQYF. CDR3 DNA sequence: TGTGCCAGCAGCCAGGCTGGCGAGCAGTACTTC.

The CDR3 sequence: CASSPAVRSSYNEQFF. The DNA of the CDR3 is TGTGCCAGCTCGCCGGCGGTCCGGAGCTCCTACAATGAGCAGTTCTTC. The V gene is TRBV19, the J gene TRBJ2-1; unclear D gene. Germline CDR1 and CDR2: LNHDA and SQIVND (reference sequence). V gave up 9 bases and J gave up 0 bases, with 18 bases separating them. The CDR3 runs to 16 residues.

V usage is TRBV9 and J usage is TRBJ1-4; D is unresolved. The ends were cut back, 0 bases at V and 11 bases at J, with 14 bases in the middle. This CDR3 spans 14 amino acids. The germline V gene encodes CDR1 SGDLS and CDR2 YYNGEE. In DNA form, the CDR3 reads TGTGCCAGCAGCGTAGGGGCAGATGCATACAAACTGTTTTTT. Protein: CASSVGADAYKLFF.

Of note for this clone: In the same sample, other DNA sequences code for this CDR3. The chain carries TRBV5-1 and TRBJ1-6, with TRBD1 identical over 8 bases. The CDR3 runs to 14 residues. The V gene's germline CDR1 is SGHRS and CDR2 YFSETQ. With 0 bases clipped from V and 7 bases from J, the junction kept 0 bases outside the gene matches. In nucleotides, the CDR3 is TGCGCCAGCAGCTTGGGACAGGGGAATTCACCCCTCCACTTT. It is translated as CASSLGQGNSPLHF.

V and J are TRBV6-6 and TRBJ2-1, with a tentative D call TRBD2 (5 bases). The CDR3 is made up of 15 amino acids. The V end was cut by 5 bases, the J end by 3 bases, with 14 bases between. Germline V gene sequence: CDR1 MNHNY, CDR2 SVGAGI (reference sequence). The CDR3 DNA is TGTGCCAGCAGTCACCCTGGACGGGGCTACAATGAGCAGTTCTTC. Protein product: CASSHPGRGYNEQFF.

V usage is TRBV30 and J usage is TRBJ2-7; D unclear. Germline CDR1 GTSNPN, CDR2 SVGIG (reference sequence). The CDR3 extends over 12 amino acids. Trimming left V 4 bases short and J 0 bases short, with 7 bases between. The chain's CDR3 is CAWTASSYEQYF. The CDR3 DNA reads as TGTGCCTGGACTGCCAGCTCCTACGAGCAGTACTTC.

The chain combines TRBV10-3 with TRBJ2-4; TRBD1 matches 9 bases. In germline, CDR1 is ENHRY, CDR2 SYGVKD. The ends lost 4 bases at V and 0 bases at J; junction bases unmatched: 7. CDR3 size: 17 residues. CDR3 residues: CAISAVDRGLAKNIQYF. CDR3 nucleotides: TGTGCCATCAGTGCGGTGGACAGGGGACTAGCCAAAAACATTCAGTACTTC.

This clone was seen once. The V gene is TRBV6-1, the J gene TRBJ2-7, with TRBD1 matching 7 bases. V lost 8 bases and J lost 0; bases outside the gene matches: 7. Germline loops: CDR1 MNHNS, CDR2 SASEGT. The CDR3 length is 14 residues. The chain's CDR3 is CASEPGQSSYEQYF. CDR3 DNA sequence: TGTGCCAGCGAACCGGGACAGAGCTCCTACGAGCAGTACTTC.

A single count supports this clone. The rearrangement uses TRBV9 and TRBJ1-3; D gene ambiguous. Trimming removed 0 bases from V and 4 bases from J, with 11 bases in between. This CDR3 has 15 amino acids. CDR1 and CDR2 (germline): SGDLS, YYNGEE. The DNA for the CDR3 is TGTGCCAGCAGCGTAGGAGGGTTGGGCGGAAACACCATATATTTT. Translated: CASSVGGLGGNTIYF.

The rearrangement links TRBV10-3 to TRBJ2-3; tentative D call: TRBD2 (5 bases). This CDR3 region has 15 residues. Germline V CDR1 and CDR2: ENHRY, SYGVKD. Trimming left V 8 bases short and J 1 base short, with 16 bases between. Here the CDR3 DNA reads TGTGCCATCCGTGTCGGCGGGTCTGGCACAGATACGCAGTATTTT. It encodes CAIRVGGSGTDTQYF.

The CDR3 nucleotides are TGTGCCAGCAGCGTAGCTGCTGGGCGCGAAAAACTGTTTTTT. Protein: CASSVAAGREKLFF. The chain carries TRBV9 and TRBJ1-4; no firm D call. The CDR3 spans 14 residues. The germline V and J ends were trimmed by 0 bases and 8 bases, with 11 bases remaining between them. The V gene's germline CDR1 is SGDLS and CDR2 YYNGEE.

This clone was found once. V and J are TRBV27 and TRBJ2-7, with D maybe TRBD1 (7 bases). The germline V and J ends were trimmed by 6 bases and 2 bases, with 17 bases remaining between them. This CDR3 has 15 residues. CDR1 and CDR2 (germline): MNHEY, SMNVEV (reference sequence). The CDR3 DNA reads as TGTGCCAGCAGGGAAGTGGCAGGGGGGACCTACGAGCAGTACTTC. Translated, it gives CASREVAGGTYEQYF.

Here the CDR3 DNA reads TGTGCCAGCAGCCCAGGGGTAGCAGGGAGAGCTGAAGCTTTCTTT. Its translation: CASSPGVAGRAEAFF. This chain connects TRBV7-2 to TRBJ1-1; D perhaps matches TRBD1 (6 bases). Germline CDR1 reads SGHTA; CDR2 reads FQGNSA. Trimming left V 5 bases short and J 6 bases short, with 19 bases between. This CDR3 has 15 residues. The full variable domain, its missing parts supplied by reference TRBV7-2 and TRBJ1-1, is GAGVSQSPSNKVTEKGKDVELRCDPISGHTALYWYRQSLGQGLEFLIYFQGNSAPDKSGLPSDRFSAERTGGSVSTLTIQRTQQEDSAVYLCASSPGVAGRAEAFFGQGTRLTVV.

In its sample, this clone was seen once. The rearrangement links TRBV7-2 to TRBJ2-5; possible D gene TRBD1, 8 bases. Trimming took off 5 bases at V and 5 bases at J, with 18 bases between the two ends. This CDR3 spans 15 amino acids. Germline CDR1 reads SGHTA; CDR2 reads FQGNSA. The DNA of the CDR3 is TGTGCCAGCAGCCCAAGACAGGGGCGGGGGGAGACCCAGTACTTC. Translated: CASSPRQGRGETQYF.

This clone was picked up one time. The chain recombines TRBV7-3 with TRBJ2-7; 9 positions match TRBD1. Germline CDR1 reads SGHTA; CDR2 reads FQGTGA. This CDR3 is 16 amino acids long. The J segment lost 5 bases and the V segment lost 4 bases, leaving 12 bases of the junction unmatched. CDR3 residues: CASSSNSGQGFNEQYF. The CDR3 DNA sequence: TGTGCCAGCAGCTCCAACTCGGGACAGGGTTTTAACGAGCAGTACTTC.

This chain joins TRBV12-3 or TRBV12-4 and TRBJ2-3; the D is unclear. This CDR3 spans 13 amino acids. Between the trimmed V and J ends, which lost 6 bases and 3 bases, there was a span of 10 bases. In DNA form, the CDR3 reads TGTGCCAGCAGAGAAGTAGCTACAGATACGCAGTATTTT. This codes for CASREVATDTQYF.

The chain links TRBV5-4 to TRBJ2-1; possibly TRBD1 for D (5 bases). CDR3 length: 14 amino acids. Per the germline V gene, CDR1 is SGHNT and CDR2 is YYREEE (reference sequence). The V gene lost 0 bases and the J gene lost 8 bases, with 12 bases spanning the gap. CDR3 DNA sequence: TGTGCCAGCAGCTTGGGGCAGGGTCGGGATGAGCAGTTCTTC. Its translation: CASSLGQGRDEQFF. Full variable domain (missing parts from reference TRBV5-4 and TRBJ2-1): ETGVTQSPTHLIKTRGQQVTLRCSSQSGHNTVSWYQQALGQGPQFIFQYYREEENGRGNFPPRFSGLQFPNYSSELNVNALELDDSALYLCASSLGQGRDEQFFGPGTRLTVL.

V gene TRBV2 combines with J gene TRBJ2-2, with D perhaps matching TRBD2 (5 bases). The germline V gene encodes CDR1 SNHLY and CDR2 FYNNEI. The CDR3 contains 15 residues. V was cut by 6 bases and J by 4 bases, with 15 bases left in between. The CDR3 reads CASRAGITGTGELFF. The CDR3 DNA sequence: TGTGCCAGCAGGGCCGGGATTACGGGCACCGGGGAGCTGTTTTTT.